These 3 T cell receptor beta chains share one sample of origin, sequenced in a study of cytomegalovirus exposure and HLA in healthy donors (dated by TCRdb to 2015 to 2018). Library method: the immunoSEQ multiplex PCR assay. A mixture of 60 forward primers for TCR Vbeta segments and 13 reverse primers for TCR Jbeta segments was used in the multiplex PCR. TCRdb provides this immuneACCESS table in a form limited to in-frame rearrangements. Some clones are lacking; in checked studies, under half of them reflect an unresolved V gene, and why the rest are absent is not known. The sample records 150,000 to 250,000 clones, 82% of which are singletons. Roughly 0.097% of the sample lies in the top ten. The specimen sequenced was PBMCs. All receptors derive from a boy aged 2-9 years in good health and CMV-seronegative.

V gene TRBV4-3 combines with J gene TRBJ1-1; D unresolved. Trimming took 1 base from V and 1 from J, leaving 7 bases between them. From germline, CDR1 is LGHNA and CDR2 YSLEER. This CDR3 comprises 14 residues. CDR3 nucleotides: TGCGCCAGCAGCCAAGCACAGAAGAACACTGAAGCTTTCTTT. This encodes CASSQAQKNTEAFF.

This rearrangement joins TRBV7-6 to TRBJ1-1, with D maybe TRBD1 (5 bases). Germline CDR1 reads SGHVS; CDR2 reads FNYEAQ. The CDR3 contains 15 residues. Trimming took off 1 base at V and 6 bases at J, with 15 bases between the two ends. CDR3 loop: CASSLVRDGGAEAFF. DNA for the CDR3: TGTGCCAGCAGCTTAGTTAGAGACGGGGGAGCTGAAGCTTTCTTT.

The chain carries TRBV13 and TRBJ2-1, with D possibly matching TRBD1 (5 bases). Deletions cut 1 base from V and 7 bases from J, with 5 bases between. CDR1 is PRHDT and CDR2 is FYEKMQ in the germline V gene (reference sequence). The CDR3 loop spans 12 amino acids. The CDR3 DNA sequence: TGTGCCAGCAGCTTAGAGGGGAATGAGCAGTTCTTC. It specifies CASSLEGNEQFF.